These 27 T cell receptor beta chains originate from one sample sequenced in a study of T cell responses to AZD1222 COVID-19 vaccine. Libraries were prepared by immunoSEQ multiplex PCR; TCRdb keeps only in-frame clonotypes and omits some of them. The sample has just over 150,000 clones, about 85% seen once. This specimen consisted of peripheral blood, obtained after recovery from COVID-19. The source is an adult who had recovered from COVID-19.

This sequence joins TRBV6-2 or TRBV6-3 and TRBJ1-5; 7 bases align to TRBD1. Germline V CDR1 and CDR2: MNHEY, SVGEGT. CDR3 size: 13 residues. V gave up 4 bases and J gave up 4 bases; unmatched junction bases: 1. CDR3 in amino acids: CASSSQGNQPQHF. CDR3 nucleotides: TGTGCCAGCAGTTCACAGGGGAATCAGCCCCAGCATTTT.

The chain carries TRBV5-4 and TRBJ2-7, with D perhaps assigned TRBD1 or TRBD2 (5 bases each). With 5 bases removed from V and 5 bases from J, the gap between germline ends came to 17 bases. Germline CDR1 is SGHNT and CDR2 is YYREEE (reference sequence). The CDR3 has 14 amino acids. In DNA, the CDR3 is TGTGCCAGCAGACGGGGTGGGGGTTCGGACGAGCAGTACTTC. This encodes CASRRGGGSDEQYF. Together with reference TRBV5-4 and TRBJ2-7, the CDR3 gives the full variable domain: ETGVTQSPTHLIKTRGQQVTLRCSSQSGHNTVSWYQQALGQGPQFIFQYYREEENGRGNFPPRFSGLQFPNYSSELNVNALELDDSALYLCASRRGGGSDEQYFGPGTRLTVT.

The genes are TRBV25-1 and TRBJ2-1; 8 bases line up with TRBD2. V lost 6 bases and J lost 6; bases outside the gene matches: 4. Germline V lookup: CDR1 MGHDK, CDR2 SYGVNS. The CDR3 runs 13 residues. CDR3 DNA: TGTGCCAGCAGAGCGGGGGCCTTCAATGAGCAGTTCTTC. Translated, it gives CASRAGAFNEQFF.

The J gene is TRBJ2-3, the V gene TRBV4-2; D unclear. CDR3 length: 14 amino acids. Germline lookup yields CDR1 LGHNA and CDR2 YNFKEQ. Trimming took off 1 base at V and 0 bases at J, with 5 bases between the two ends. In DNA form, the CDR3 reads TGTGCCAGCAGCCAAGGTACTAGCACAGATACGCAGTATTTT. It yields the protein CASSQGTSTDTQYF.

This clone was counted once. As DNA, the CDR3 is TGTGCCAGCAGCCAAGATCTAGCGGGAGTAGGAGAGACCCAGTACTTC. This sequence encodes CASSQDLAGVGETQYF. This chain uses TRBV4-2 with TRBJ2-5, with TRBD2 identical over 10 bases. The CDR3 spans 16 residues. V trimming: 0 bases; J trimming: 4 bases; junction bases outside the gene matches: 5. CDR1 and CDR2 (germline): LGHNA, YNFKEQ.

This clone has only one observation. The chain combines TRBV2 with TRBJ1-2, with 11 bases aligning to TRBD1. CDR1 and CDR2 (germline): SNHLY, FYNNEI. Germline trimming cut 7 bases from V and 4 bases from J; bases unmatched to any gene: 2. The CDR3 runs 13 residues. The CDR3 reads CASMGQGVYGYTF. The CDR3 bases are TGTGCCAGCATGGGACAGGGGGTCTATGGCTACACCTTC.

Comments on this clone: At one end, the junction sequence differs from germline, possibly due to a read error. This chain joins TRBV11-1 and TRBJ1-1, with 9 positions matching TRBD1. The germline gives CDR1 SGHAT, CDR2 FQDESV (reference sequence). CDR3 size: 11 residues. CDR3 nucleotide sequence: TGTGCCAGCAGCTTTAGGACAGGGGAAGTCTTT. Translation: CASSFRTGEVF.

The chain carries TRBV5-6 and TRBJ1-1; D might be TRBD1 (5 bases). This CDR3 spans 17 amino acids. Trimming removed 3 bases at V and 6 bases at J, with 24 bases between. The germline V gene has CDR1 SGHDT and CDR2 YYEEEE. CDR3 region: CASSSTWGESLSSEAFF. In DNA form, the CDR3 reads TGTGCCAGCAGCTCAACTTGGGGGGAAAGTTTGAGCTCTGAAGCTTTCTTT. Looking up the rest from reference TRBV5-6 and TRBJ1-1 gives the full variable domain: DAGVTQSPTHLIKTRGQQVTLRCSPKSGHDTVSWYQQALGQGPQFIFQYYEEEERQRGNFPDRFSGHQFPNYSSELNVNALLLGDSALYLCASSSTWGESLSSEAFFGQGTRLTVV.

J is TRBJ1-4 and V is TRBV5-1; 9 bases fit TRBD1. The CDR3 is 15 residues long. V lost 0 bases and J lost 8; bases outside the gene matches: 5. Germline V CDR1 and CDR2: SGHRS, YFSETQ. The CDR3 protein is CASSLVQGADEKLFF. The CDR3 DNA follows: TGCGCCAGCAGCTTGGTACAGGGGGCGGACGAAAAACTGTTTTTT.

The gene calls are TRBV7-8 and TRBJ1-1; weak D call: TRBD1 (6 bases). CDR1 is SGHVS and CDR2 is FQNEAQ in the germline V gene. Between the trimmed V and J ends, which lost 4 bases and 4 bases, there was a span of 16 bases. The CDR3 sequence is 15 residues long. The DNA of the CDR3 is TGTGCCAGCAGCTCGCGACAGGTCGCAGGCACTGAAGCTTTCTTT. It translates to CASSSRQVAGTEAFF. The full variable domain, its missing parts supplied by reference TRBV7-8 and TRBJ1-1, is GAGVSQSPRYKVAKRGQDVALRCDPISGHVSLFWYQQALGQGPEFLTYFQNEAQLDKSGLPSDRFFAERPEGSVSTLKIQRTQQEDSAVYLCASSSRQVAGTEAFFGQGTRLTVV.

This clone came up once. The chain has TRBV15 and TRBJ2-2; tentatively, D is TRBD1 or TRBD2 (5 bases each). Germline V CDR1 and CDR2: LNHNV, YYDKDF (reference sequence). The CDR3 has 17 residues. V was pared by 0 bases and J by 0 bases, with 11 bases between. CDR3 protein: CATSRDRGSANTGELFF. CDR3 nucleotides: TGTGCCACCAGCAGAGATCGGGGCAGCGCGAACACCGGGGAGCTGTTTTTT. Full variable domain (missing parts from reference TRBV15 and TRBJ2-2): DAMVIQNPRYQVTQFGKPVTLSCSQTLNHNVMYWYQQKSSQAPKLLFHYYDKDFNNEADTPDNFQSRRPNTSFCFLDIRSPGLGDTAMYLCATSRDRGSANTGELFFGEGSRLTVL.

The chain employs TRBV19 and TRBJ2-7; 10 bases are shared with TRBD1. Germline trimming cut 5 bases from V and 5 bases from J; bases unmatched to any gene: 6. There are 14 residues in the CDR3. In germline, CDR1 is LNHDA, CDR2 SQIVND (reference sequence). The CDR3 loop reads CASSLTGGLNEQYF. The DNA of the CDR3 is TGTGCCAGTAGTTTGACAGGGGGCTTGAACGAGCAGTACTTC.

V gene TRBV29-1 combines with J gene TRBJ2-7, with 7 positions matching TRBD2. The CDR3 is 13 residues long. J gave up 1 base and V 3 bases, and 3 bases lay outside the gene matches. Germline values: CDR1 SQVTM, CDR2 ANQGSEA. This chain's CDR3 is CSVEASGSYEQYF. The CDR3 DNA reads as TGCAGCGTTGAGGCTAGCGGATCCTACGAGCAGTACTTC.

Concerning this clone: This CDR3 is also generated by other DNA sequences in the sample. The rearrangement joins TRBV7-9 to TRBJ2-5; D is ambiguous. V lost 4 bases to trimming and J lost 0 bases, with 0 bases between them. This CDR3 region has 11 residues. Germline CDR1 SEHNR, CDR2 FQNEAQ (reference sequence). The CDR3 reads CASSYQETQYF. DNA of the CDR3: TGTGCCAGCAGCTACCAAGAGACCCAGTACTTC. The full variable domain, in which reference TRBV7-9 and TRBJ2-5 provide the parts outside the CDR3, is DTGVSQNPRHKITKRGQNVTFRCDPISEHNRLYWYRQTLGQGPEFLTYFQNEAQLEKSRLLSDRFSAERPKGSFSTLEIQRTEQGDSAMYLCASSYQETQYFGPGTRLLVL.

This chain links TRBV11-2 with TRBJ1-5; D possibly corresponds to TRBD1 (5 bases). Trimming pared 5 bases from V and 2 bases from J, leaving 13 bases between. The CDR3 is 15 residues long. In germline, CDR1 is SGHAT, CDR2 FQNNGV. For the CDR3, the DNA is TGTGCCAGCAGCCCCAGTGGGGGGGGCAATCAGCCCCAGCATTTT. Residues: CASSPSGGGNQPQHF.

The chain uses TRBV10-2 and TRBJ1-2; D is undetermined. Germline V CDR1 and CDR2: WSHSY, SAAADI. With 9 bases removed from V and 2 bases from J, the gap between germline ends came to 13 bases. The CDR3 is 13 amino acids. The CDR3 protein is CASIPDKNYGYTF. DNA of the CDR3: TGCGCCAGTATTCCCGACAAAAACTATGGCTACACCTTC.

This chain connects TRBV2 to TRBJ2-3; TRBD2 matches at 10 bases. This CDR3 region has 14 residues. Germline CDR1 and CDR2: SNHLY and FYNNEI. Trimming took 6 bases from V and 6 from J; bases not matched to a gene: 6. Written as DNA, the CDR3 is TGTGCCAGCAGGCTAGCGGGAGACGGGGATACGCAGTATTTT. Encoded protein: CASRLAGDGDTQYF. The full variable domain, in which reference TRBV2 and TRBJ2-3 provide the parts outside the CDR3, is EPEVTQTPSHQVTQMGQEVILRCVPISNHLYFYWYRQILGQKVEFLVSFYNNEISEKSEIFDDQFSVERPDGSNFTLKIRSTKLEDSAMYFCASRLAGDGDTQYFGPGTRLTVL.

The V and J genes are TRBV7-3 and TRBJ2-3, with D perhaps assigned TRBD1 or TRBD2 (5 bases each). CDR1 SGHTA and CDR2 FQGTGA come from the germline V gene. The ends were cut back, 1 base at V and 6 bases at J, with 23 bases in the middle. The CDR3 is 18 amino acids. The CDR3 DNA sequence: TGTGCCAGCAGCTTAAGGGGTATAGGAAGGGACCTCGGGGATACGCAGTATTTT. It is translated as CASSLRGIGRDLGDTQYF.

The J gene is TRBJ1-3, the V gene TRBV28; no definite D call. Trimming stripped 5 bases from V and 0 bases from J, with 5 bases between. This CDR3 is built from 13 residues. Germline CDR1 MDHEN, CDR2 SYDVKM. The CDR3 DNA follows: TGTGCCAGCAGTCGCCTCTCTGGAAACACCATATATTTT. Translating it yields CASSRLSGNTIYF.

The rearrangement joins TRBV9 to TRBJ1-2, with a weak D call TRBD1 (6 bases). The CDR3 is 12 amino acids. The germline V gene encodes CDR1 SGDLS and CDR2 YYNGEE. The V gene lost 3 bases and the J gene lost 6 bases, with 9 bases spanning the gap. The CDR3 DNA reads TGTGCCAGCAGCGCCACAGGGAATGGCTACACCTTC. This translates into CASSATGNGYTF.

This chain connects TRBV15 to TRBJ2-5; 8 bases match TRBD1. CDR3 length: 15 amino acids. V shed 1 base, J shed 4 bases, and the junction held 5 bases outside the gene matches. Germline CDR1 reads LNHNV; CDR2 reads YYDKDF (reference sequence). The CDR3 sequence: CATSRGGQGGETQYF. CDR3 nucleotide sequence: TGTGCCACCAGCAGAGGTGGACAGGGTGGAGAGACCCAGTACTTC.

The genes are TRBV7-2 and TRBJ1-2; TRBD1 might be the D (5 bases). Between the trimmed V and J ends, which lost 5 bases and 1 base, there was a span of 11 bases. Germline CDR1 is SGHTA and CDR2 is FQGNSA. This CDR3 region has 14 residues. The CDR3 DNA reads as TGTGCCAGCAGCCCGTCGGGGGGTAACTATGGCTACACCTTC. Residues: CASSPSGGNYGYTF.

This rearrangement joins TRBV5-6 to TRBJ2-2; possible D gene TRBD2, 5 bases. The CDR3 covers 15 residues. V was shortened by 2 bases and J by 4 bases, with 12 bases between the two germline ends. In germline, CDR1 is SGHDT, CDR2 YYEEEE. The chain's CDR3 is CASSLERRSTGELFF. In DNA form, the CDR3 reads TGTGCCAGCAGCTTAGAACGGAGGAGCACCGGGGAGCTGTTTTTT. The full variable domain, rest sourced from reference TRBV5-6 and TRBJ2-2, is DAGVTQSPTHLIKTRGQQVTLRCSPKSGHDTVSWYQQALGQGPQFIFQYYEEEERQRGNFPDRFSGHQFPNYSSELNVNALLLGDSALYLCASSLERRSTGELFFGEGSRLTVL.

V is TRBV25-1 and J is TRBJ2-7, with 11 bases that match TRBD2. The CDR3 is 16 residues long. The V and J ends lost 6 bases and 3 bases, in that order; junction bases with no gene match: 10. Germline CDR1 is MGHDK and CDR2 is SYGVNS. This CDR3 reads CASREDSGRVCYEQYF. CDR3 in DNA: TGTGCCAGCAGAGAAGATAGCGGGAGGGTATGCTACGAGCAGTACTTC.

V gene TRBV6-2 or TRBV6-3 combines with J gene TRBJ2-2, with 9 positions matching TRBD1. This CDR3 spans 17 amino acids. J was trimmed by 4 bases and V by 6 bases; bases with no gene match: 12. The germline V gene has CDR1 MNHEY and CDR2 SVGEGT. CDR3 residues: CASSQPRTGVITGELFF. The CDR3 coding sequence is TGTGCCAGCAGCCAACCCAGGACAGGGGTGATCACCGGGGAGCTGTTTTTT.

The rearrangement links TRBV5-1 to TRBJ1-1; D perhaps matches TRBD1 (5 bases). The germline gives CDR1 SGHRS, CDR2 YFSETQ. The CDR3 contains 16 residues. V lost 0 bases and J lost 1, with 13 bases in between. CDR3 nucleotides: TGCGCCAGCAGCTTGGCCCCCCCTACAGGGAACACTGAAGCTTTCTTT. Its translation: CASSLAPPTGNTEAFF.

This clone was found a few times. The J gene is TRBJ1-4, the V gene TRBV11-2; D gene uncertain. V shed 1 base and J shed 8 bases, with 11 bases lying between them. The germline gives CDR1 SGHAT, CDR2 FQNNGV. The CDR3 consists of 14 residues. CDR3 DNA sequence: TGTGCCAGCAGCTTAGTTGCAAGGAGCGAAAAACTGTTTTTT. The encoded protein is CASSLVARSEKLFF.